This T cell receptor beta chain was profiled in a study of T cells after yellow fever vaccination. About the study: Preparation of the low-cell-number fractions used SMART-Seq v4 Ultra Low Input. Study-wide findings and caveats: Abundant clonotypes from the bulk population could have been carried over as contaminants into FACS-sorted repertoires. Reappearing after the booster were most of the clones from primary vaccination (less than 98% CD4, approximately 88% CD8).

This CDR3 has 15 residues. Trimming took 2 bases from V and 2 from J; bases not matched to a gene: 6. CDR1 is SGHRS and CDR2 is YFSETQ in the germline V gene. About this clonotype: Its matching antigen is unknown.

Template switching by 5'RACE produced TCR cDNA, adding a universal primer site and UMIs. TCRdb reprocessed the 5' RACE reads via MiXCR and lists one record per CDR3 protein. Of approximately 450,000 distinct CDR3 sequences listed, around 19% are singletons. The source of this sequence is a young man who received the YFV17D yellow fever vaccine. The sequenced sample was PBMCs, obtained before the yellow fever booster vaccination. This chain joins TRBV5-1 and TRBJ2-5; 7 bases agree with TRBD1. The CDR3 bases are TGCGCCAGCAGCTTAGACAGGGTAGGACAAGAGACCCAGTACTTC. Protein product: CASSLDRVGQETQYF.